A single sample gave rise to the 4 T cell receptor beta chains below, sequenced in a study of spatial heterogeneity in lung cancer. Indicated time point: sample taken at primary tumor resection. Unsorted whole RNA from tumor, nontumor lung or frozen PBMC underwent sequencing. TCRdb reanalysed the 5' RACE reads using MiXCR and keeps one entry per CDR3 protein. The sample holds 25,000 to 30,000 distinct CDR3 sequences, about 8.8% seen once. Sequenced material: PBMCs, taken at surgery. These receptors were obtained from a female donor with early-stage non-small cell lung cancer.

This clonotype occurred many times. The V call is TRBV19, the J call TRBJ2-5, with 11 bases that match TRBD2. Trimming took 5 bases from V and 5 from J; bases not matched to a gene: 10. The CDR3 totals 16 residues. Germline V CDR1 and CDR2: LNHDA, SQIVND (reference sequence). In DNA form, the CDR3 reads TGTGCCAGTAGTTCCCGTGTAGCGGGAGGGCTGGAGACCCAGTACTTC. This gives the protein CASSSRVAGGLETQYF.

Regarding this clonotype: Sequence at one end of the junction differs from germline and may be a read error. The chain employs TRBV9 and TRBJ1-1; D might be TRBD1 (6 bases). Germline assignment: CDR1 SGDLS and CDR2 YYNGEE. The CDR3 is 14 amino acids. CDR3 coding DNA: TGTGCCAGCAGCGTAGGTAACAGGGACACTAAAGCTTTCTTT. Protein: CASSVGNRDTKAFF.

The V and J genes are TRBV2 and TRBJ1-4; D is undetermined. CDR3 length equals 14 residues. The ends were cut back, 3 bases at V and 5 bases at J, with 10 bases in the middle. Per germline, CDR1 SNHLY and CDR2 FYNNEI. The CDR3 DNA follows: TGTGCCAGCAGTGATAACAGATTGAATGAAAAACTGTTTTTT. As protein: CASSDNRLNEKLFF. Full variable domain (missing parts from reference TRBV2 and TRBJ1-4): EPEVTQTPSHQVTQMGQEVILRCVPISNHLYFYWYRQILGQKVEFLVSFYNNEISEKSEIFDDQFSVERPDGSNFTLKIRSTKLEDSAMYFCASSDNRLNEKLFFGSGTQLSVL.

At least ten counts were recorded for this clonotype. The CDR3 is CASSLGAKSSYNEQFF. CDR3 nucleotides: TGTGCCAGCAGTTTAGGCGCCAAGAGCTCCTACAATGAGCAGTTCTTC. The chain combines TRBV28 with TRBJ2-1, with D unclear. Germline lookup yields CDR1 MDHEN and CDR2 SYDVKM. Trimming took 2 bases from V and 0 from J, leaving 11 bases between them. The CDR3 is made up of 16 amino acids.